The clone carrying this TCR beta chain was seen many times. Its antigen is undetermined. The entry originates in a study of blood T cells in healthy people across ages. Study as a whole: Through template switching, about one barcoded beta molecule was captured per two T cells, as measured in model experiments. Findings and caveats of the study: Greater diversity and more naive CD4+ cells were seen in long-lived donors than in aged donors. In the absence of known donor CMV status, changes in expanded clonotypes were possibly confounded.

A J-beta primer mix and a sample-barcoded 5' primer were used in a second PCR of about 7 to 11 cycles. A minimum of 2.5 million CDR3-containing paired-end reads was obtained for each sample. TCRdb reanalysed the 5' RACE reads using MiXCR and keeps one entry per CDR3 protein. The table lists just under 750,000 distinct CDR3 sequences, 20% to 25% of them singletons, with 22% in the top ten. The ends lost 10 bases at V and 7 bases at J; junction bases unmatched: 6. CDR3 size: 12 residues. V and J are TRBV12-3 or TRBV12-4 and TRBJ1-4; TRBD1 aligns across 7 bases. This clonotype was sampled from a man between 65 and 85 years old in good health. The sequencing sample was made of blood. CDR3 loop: CATRGRAEKLFF. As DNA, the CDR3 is TGTGCCACCAGGGGGAGGGCTGAAAAACTGTTTTTT.